This record looks at one T cell receptor beta chain sequence and its context. Its specificity is unknown. Looked up from germline, CDR1 is LGHNA and CDR2 is YNFKEQ. Trimming stripped 1 base from V and 5 bases from J, with 5 bases between. This CDR3 region has 13 residues. The sample originates from a study of shared clonotypes between healthy human individuals. Every subset's genomic DNA went evenly onto several immunoSEQ plates. Assay: immunoSEQ multiplex PCR; the TCRdb copy retains only in-frame clones and omits some. The data show about 2 million clones, about 94% seen once. As defined, naive CD8 cells were CD45RO-negative and positively selected for CCR7, with terminally differentiated effector memory CD45RA+ cells excluded. Each donor was a Caucasian adult residing in Nashville, Tennessee. Broader study findings: Depth was large, yet rarefaction showed that sorted-subset sequencing was incomplete. Shared clonotypes: 4.5% to 5% naive CD4, 3% to 3.5% naive CD8, under 2.5% memory CD4, more than 0.3% memory CD8.

The source of this sequence is a young man in good health. This chain uses TRBV4-2 with TRBJ2-2; the D is unclear. The sample comprised naive CD8+ T cells sorted from blood. CDR3 in DNA: TGTGCCAGCAGCCAAGTCTCGACCGGGGAGCTGTTTTTT. Residues: CASSQVSTGELFF.